The clone carrying this T cell receptor beta chain was counted between two and nine times. The data stem from a study of blood T cell repertoires in COVID-19. Study-level background: Sites in the United States, Italy and Spain provided acute and convalescent COVID-19 samples. T cells, B-cell-depleted T cells, or PBMCs provided the cDNA or gDNA that served as material.

In the authors' methods: Nucleated cell number was recorded as an estimate derived from reference gene primer amplification. Generated by immunoSEQ multiplex PCR, the TCRdb table keeps only in-frame clones and is missing some. The V and J calls and the clone size are those of that table, but D and trimming were determined from the DNA. The repertoire has some 16,000 clones, 85% to 90% of them found once; the top ten carry about an eighth. The CDR3 length is 13 residues. V shed 10 bases, J shed 10 bases, and the junction held 14 bases outside the gene matches. Germline values: CDR1 WNHNN, CDR2 SYGVQD (reference sequence).

The clonotype was recovered from a human donor in a cohort sampled during active COVID-19. Specimen: peripheral blood. The rearrangement joins TRBV10-1 to TRBJ1-1; 8 nucleotides align to TRBD1. Here the CDR3 reads CANPGQAPSGAFF. For the CDR3, the DNA is TGCGCCAACCCGGGACAGGCTCCCTCGGGAGCTTTCTTT.